This TCR beta chain stems from a study of T cell changes during pregnancy in multiple sclerosis. Here immunoSEQ multiplex PCR was the method, and the copy in TCRdb shows in-frame clones only, minus some. The table has 20,000 to 25,000 clones, roughly 87% seen once. Germline V gene lookup returns CDR1 GTSNPN and CDR2 SVGIG (reference sequence). CDR3 size: 15 residues. V gave up 7 bases and J gave up 0 bases; unmatched junction bases: 4. This specimen was CD8+ T cells from peripheral blood mononuclear cells, taken after pregnancy. The V call is TRBV30, the J call TRBJ1-6; TRBD1 agrees at 9 bases. The receptor was derived from a female donor with multiple sclerosis, enrolled in a pregnancy study. Here the CDR3 DNA reads TGTGCCTTACTGACAGGGGGCTCCTATAATTCACCCCTCCACTTT. Translating it yields CALLTGGSYNSPLHF.